Listed here are 18 T cell receptor beta chains from one sample, sequenced in a study of shared clonotypes between healthy human individuals (dated by TCRdb to the early 2020s). The library was prepared using the immunoSEQ multiplex PCR assay. TCRdb re-hosts the immuneACCESS table, in-frame sequences only. Its copies lack some clones; in the studies checked, an unresolved V gene accounts for under half of them, and the cause for the rest is not known. The sample includes a few million clones, with over 90% observed a single time. The ten biggest clones cover around 0.4% of the sample. The sequenced sample was naive CD4+ T cells from PBMCs. The label giving this sample's cell subset or site can be read as: CD45RA+ positively selected. The receptors shown here come from a man younger than 35 in good health. Some clones in this sample may be carry-over from other donors' samples.

The J gene is TRBJ2-2, the V gene TRBV7-9; weak D call: TRBD2 (6 bases). The CDR3 covers 15 residues. Germline CDR1 and CDR2: SEHNR and FQNEAQ (reference sequence). The V and J ends lost 5 bases and 3 bases respectively, with 13 bases between them. The CDR3 protein is CASSPGSGYTGELFF. CDR3 coding DNA: TGTGCCAGCAGCCCCGGTAGCGGATACACCGGGGAGCTGTTTTTT.

The V and J genes are TRBV28 and TRBJ2-3; TRBD1 agrees at 7 bases. The ends lost 5 bases at V and 0 bases at J; junction bases unmatched: 14. Germline CDR1 reads MDHEN; CDR2 reads SYDVKM. There are 18 residues in the CDR3. Here the CDR3 reads CASSLMDRNPYSTDTQYF. DNA for the CDR3: TGTGCCAGCAGTCTAATGGACAGGAACCCGTATAGCACAGATACGCAGTATTTT.

The V call is TRBV7-3, the J call TRBJ2-7; D ambiguous. This CDR3 contains 13 residues. Germline V gene data show CDR1 as SGHTA and CDR2 as FQGTGA. V was clipped by 2 bases and J by 6 bases, with 11 bases between them. CDR3 bases: TGTGCCAGCAGCTTACAGTCTGGAGCCGAGCAGTACTTC. Its translation is CASSLQSGAEQYF.

The rearrangement joins TRBV18 to TRBJ2-7; 10 bases are a match to TRBD2. Germline values: CDR1 KGHSH, CDR2 LQKENI. The CDR3 spans 17 residues. V lost 0 bases and J lost 2; bases outside the gene matches: 7. The CDR3 is CASSPPSGRAPPYEQYF. DNA of the CDR3: TGTGCCAGCTCACCACCGAGCGGGAGGGCCCCCCCCTACGAGCAGTACTTC.

The V call is TRBV5-4, the J call TRBJ2-7; no clear D. CDR1 and CDR2 from the germline V gene are SGHNT and YYREEE (reference sequence). The CDR3 covers 13 residues. Trimming removed 1 base from V and 6 bases from J, with 11 bases in between. CDR3 sequence: CASSLFISGEQYF. The CDR3 DNA sequence: TGTGCCAGCAGCTTGTTTATTTCCGGCGAGCAGTACTTC.

With regard to this clone: A read error may produce the germline difference seen at one junction end. V is TRBV28 and J is TRBJ2-1; no firm D call. Germline CDR1 MDHEN, CDR2 SYDVKM. CDR3 size: 15 residues. The CDR3 bases are TGTGCCAGCAGTCCCTCGGGCCTCTCCTTCAATGAGCAGTTCTTC. Its translation: CASSPSGLSFNEQFF. The whole variable domain, remainder taken from reference TRBV28 and TRBJ2-1, is DVKVTQSSRYLVKRTGEKVFLECVQDMDHENMFWYRQDPGLGLRLIYFSYDVKMKEKGDIPEGYSVSREKKERFSLILESASTNQTSMYLCASSPSGLSFNEQFFGPGTRLTVL.

The V call is TRBV28, the J call TRBJ2-7; 11 positions match TRBD1. The germline V gene encodes CDR1 MDHEN and CDR2 SYDVKM. The CDR3 extends over 16 amino acids. J gave up 0 bases and V 2 bases, and 3 bases lay outside the gene matches. Here the CDR3 reads CASSLGTGGDSYEQYF. CDR3 DNA sequence: TGTGCCAGCAGTTTAGGGACAGGGGGGGACTCCTACGAGCAGTACTTC.

J is TRBJ2-7 and V is TRBV30, with a possible D match to TRBD1 (6 bases). Trimming pared 5 bases from V and 0 bases from J, leaving 11 bases between. This CDR3 region has 13 residues. The germline V gene encodes CDR1 GTSNPN and CDR2 SVGIG (reference sequence). CDR3: CAWSPGHSYEQYF. The CDR3 bases are TGTGCCTGGTCTCCGGGACACTCCTACGAGCAGTACTTC.

This clone was recorded only once. The chain uses TRBV23-1 and TRBJ2-3; 8 bases are a match to TRBD1. TRBV23-1 is given ORF status, its function remaining uncertain. V gave up 6 bases and J gave up 5 bases; unmatched junction bases: 13. This CDR3 is 16 amino acids long. Here the CDR3 reads CASSPPGGSLGDTQYF. The CDR3 DNA is TGCGCCAGCAGCCCCCCAGGGGGCAGTTTGGGAGATACGCAGTATTTT.

V is TRBV15 and J is TRBJ1-5, with a weak D call TRBD1 (5 bases). The V end was cut by 3 bases, the J end by 1 base, with 13 bases between. The CDR3 runs 16 residues. Germline-derived CDR1 and CDR2 are LNHNV and YYDKDF (reference sequence). The CDR3 DNA reads as TGTGCCACCAGCAGCACGTACCGGGACAGCAATCAGCCCCAGCATTTT. This sequence encodes CATSSTYRDSNQPQHF.

The CDR3 reads CASSLLQGTGNTIYF. In DNA form, the CDR3 reads TGTGCCAGCAGCTTACTTCAGGGAACTGGAAACACCATATATTTT. This sequence joins TRBV7-8 and TRBJ1-3; perhaps TRBD1 as D (5 bases). This CDR3 is built from 15 residues. CDR1 and CDR2 (germline): SGHVS, FQNEAQ. The V and J ends lost 2 bases and 2 bases respectively, with 10 bases between them.

This chain links TRBV28 with TRBJ2-5; 9 bases fit TRBD1. Trimming at V came to 6 bases and at J to 6 bases, leaving 11 bases not matched to a gene. The V gene's germline CDR1 is MDHEN and CDR2 SYDVKM. This CDR3 has 15 residues. The CDR3 DNA is TGTGCCAGCAGCCCGACAGGGGGGAGGGTGAAGACCCAGTACTTC. Its protein product is CASSPTGGRVKTQYF.

V gene TRBV4-3 combines with J gene TRBJ2-1; D perhaps matches TRBD1 (5 bases). The CDR3 is 14 amino acids. The V end was cut by 2 bases, the J end by 7 bases, with 12 bases between. CDR1 is LGHNA and CDR2 is YSLEER in the germline V gene. CDR3 coding DNA: TGCGCCAGCAGCCAACAATTCAGGGAAAATGAGCAGTTCTTC. This codes for CASSQQFRENEQFF.

This sequence joins TRBV27 and TRBJ2-7; D unresolved. Germline V gene sequence: CDR1 MNHEY, CDR2 SMNVEV (reference sequence). There are 14 residues in the CDR3. V lost 3 bases and J 2 bases, leaving 11 bases between the germline ends. As DNA, the CDR3 is TGTGCCAGCAGTTTCGCCCTAGAGGCCTACGAGCAGTACTTC. Residues: CASSFALEAYEQYF.

The chain's CDR3 is CASSVISGAGELFF. In DNA form, the CDR3 reads TGTGCCAGCAGCGTGATCTCTGGGGCCGGGGAGCTGTTTTTT. J is TRBJ2-2 and V is TRBV9; D remains unclear. Deletions cut 2 bases from V and 6 bases from J, with 11 bases between. Per the germline V gene, CDR1 is SGDLS and CDR2 is YYNGEE. The CDR3 is 14 amino acids.

The chain employs TRBV7-2 and TRBJ1-3; D remains unclear. V dropped 1 base and J dropped 4 bases, with 8 bases sitting between them. The CDR3 loop spans 14 amino acids. Germline CDR1 reads SGHTA; CDR2 reads FQGNSA. The CDR3 DNA is TGTGCCAGCAGCTTAGAGGGTCACGGAAACACCATATATTTT. The encoded protein is CASSLEGHGNTIYF.

CDR3 region: CASSFYGDGEETQYF. CDR3 bases: TGTGCCAGCAGCTTCTACGGGGACGGAGAAGAGACCCAGTACTTC. The rearrangement links TRBV7-9 to TRBJ2-5; D is perhaps TRBD1 or TRBD2 (5 bases each). Trimming removed 3 bases at V and 3 bases at J, with 14 bases between. There are 15 residues in the CDR3. Per the germline V gene, CDR1 is SEHNR and CDR2 is FQNEAQ (reference sequence).

The chain carries TRBV5-1 and TRBJ2-1, with 10 nucleotides matching TRBD2. This CDR3 is built from 16 residues. Germline values: CDR1 SGHRS, CDR2 YFSETQ. V was clipped by 4 bases and J by 3 bases; unmatched bases: 7. This CDR3 is CASSPRTSGLYNEQFF. The CDR3, as DNA: TGCGCCAGCAGCCCAAGGACTAGCGGACTCTACAATGAGCAGTTCTTC.